A selection of T cell receptor beta chains follows, all from one sample in a study of memory CD8 T cells in hepatitis C reinfection. Measured with immunoSEQ multiplex PCR; TCRdb has only the in-frame clones, and not every one. Of 35,000 to 50,000 clones in the sample, roughly 90% were seen once. Material: naive CD8+ T cells sorted from blood. The receptor source for this set is a man aged 18 to 30 with hepatitis C virus infection. Each CDR3 is given with its conserved first and last residue. The order of the fields is J gene, D gene, V gene, clone size, CDR3 DNA, CDR3 protein. A D gene is named only where the DNA matches it firmly. The size field is filled for only some rows; it gives once, few, many or a size class.

J gene: TRBJ2-3; D gene: TRBD2; V gene: TRBV11-2; clone size: .; CDR3 DNA: TGTGCCAGCAGCTTAGACGCGGGAGTATCGTCAGATACGCAGTATTTT; CDR3 protein: CASSLDAGVSSDTQYF
J gene: TRBJ2-5; D gene: TRBD1; V gene: TRBV9; clone size: .; CDR3 DNA: TGTGCCAGCAGCGGACAGGGGGAAGGAGAGACCCAGTACTTC; CDR3 protein: CASSGQGEGETQYF
J gene: TRBJ1-5; D gene: TRBD1; V gene: TRBV5-1; clone size: .; CDR3 DNA: TGCGCCAGCAGCTGGAGAGGGGGCAGCAATCAGCCCCAGCATTTT; CDR3 protein: CASSWRGGSNQPQHF
J gene: TRBJ2-4; D gene: TRBD1; V gene: TRBV6-5; clone size: .; CDR3 DNA: TGTGCCAGCAGCCTTGGCGAGGGGGCGGATAACATTCAGTACTTC; CDR3 protein: CASSLGEGADNIQYF
J gene: TRBJ2-7; D gene: .; V gene: TRBV6-6; clone size: .; CDR3 DNA: TGTGCCAGCAGTTACTGGCTTTCCTACGAGCAGTACTTC; CDR3 protein: CASSYWLSYEQYF
J gene: TRBJ2-7; D gene: TRBD1; V gene: TRBV6-5; clone size: few; CDR3 DNA: TGTGCCAGCAGTTACTCAGAAGGGACAGTACACTACGAGCAGTACTTC; CDR3 protein: CASSYSEGTVHYEQYF
J gene: TRBJ2-1; D gene: .; V gene: TRBV9; clone size: .; CDR3 DNA: TGTGCCAGCAGCGTAGAAGGGGGTCCGGAGGAGCAGTTCTTC; CDR3 protein: CASSVEGGPEEQFF
J gene: TRBJ2-7; D gene: .; V gene: TRBV5-4; clone size: .; CDR3 DNA: TGTGCCAGCAGCTTGGCCGGGAGTGGTTACGAGCAGTACTTC; CDR3 protein: CASSLAGSGYEQYF
J gene: TRBJ1-5; D gene: .; V gene: TRBV19; clone size: .; CDR3 DNA: TGTGCCAGTAGTAGGACTCTTGGCAATCAGCCCCAGCATTTT; CDR3 protein: CASSRTLGNQPQHF
J gene: TRBJ2-3; D gene: .; V gene: TRBV7-9; clone size: .; CDR3 DNA: TGTGCCAGCAGCCATAGAATCTCTAGCACAGATACGCAGTATTTT; CDR3 protein: CASSHRISSTDTQYF
J gene: TRBJ1-2; D gene: .; V gene: TRBV15; clone size: .; CDR3 DNA: TGTGCCACCAGCAGAGATTTAGAGGGCTACACCTTC; CDR3 protein: CATSRDLEGYTF
J gene: TRBJ1-5; D gene: TRBD1; V gene: TRBV7-6; clone size: .; CDR3 DNA: TGTGCCAGCAGCTGGGGACAGGGGGATCAGCCCCAGCATTTT; CDR3 protein: CASSWGQGDQPQHF
J gene: TRBJ2-7; D gene: .; V gene: TRBV28; clone size: .; CDR3 DNA: TGTGCCAGCAGTTTTGGGGGCCAGAGCTACGAGCAGTACTTC; CDR3 protein: CASSFGGQSYEQYF
J gene: TRBJ2-1; D gene: .; V gene: TRBV4-1; clone size: .; CDR3 DNA: TGCGCCAGCGGAGGGTGGTATGAGCAGTTCTTC; CDR3 protein: CASGGWYEQFF
J gene: TRBJ1-1; D gene: TRBD1; V gene: TRBV7-6; clone size: .; CDR3 DNA: TGTGCCAGCAGCTCGAGACAGGGCATGAACACTGAAGCTTTCTTT; CDR3 protein: CASSSRQGMNTEAFF
J gene: TRBJ1-1; D gene: .; V gene: TRBV6-1; clone size: .; CDR3 DNA: TGTGCCAGCGGGGCAGGGATGAACACTGAAGCTTTCTTT; CDR3 protein: CASGAGMNTEAFF
J gene: TRBJ2-3; D gene: .; V gene: TRBV20-1; clone size: once; CDR3 DNA: TGCAGTGCTAGGGGCCAAGATACGCAGTATTTT; CDR3 protein: CSARGQDTQYF
J gene: TRBJ1-1; D gene: TRBD1; V gene: TRBV6-1; clone size: .; CDR3 DNA: TGTGCCAGCATTGGGGACAGCTACACTGAAGCTTTCTTT; CDR3 protein: CASIGDSYTEAFF
J gene: TRBJ2-1; D gene: TRBD2; V gene: TRBV10-3; clone size: .; CDR3 DNA: TGTGCCATCAGTGAACCGGGACTAGCGGGACTAACTGAGCAGTTCTTC; CDR3 protein: CAISEPGLAGLTEQFF
J gene: TRBJ1-5; D gene: TRBD1; V gene: TRBV6-4; clone size: .; CDR3 DNA: TGTGCCAGCAGTGAATGGACAGGGGGCAAGCAGCCCCAGCATTTT; CDR3 protein: CASSEWTGGKQPQHF
J gene: TRBJ2-1; D gene: TRBD1; V gene: TRBV6-6; clone size: .; CDR3 DNA: TGTGCCAGCAGTCACGGACAGGGGAACAATGAGCAGTTCTTC; CDR3 protein: CASSHGQGNNEQFF
J gene: TRBJ1-3; D gene: TRBD1; V gene: TRBV30; clone size: .; CDR3 DNA: TGTGCCTGGAGTCCAACAGGGGCCGGGGACACCATATATTTT; CDR3 protein: CAWSPTGAGDTIYF
J gene: TRBJ1-1; D gene: TRBD1; V gene: TRBV5-1; clone size: .; CDR3 DNA: TGCGCCAGCAGCTTGACATGGGGGACAGGGGATGAGAACACTGAAGCTTTCTTT; CDR3 protein: CASSLTWGTGDENTEAFF
J gene: TRBJ2-7; D gene: TRBD2; V gene: TRBV29-1; clone size: .; CDR3 DNA: TGCAGCGTCCTCACCGGGACTAGGGATCTCTTCGAGCAGTACTTC; CDR3 protein: CSVLTGTRDLFEQYF
J gene: TRBJ2-1; D gene: .; V gene: TRBV15; clone size: .; CDR3 DNA: TGTGCCACCAGCAGAGGTAGCGCCTATAGCTCCTACAATGAGCAGTTCTTC; CDR3 protein: CATSRGSAYSSYNEQFF
J gene: TRBJ2-5; D gene: TRBD2; V gene: TRBV29-1; clone size: .; CDR3 DNA: TGCAGCGTTGAGGGACTAGCTGTGGAGACCCAGTACTTC; CDR3 protein: CSVEGLAVETQYF
J gene: TRBJ1-3; D gene: .; V gene: TRBV10-2; clone size: .; CDR3 DNA: TGCGCCAGCAGTGATTTAGAGGGATTCATCTCTGGAAACACCATATATTTT; CDR3 protein: CASSDLEGFISGNTIYF
J gene: TRBJ2-4; D gene: TRBD2; V gene: TRBV6-6; clone size: .; CDR3 DNA: TGTGCCAGCAGCGCGGGGGGGTATGACATTCAGTACTTC; CDR3 protein: CASSAGGYDIQYF
J gene: TRBJ2-5; D gene: TRBD1; V gene: TRBV14; clone size: .; CDR3 DNA: TGTGCCAGCAGCCATACAGGGGGCGCCGAGCAGACCCAGTACTTC; CDR3 protein: CASSHTGGAEQTQYF
J gene: TRBJ2-3; D gene: .; V gene: TRBV11-2; clone size: .; CDR3 DNA: TGTGCCAGCAGCCGGGGAAGATCCGGGGGTCCTAGCACAGATACGCAGTATTTT; CDR3 protein: CASSRGRSGGPSTDTQYF
J gene: TRBJ2-5; D gene: TRBD2; V gene: TRBV27; clone size: .; CDR3 DNA: TGTGCCAGCAGTTGGGGAGCGGGGGAGCAAGAGACCCAGTACTTC; CDR3 protein: CASSWGAGEQETQYF
J gene: TRBJ2-3; D gene: .; V gene: TRBV6-5; clone size: .; CDR3 DNA: TGTGCCAGCACCGAGAGGCCTTCAGATACGCAGTATTTT; CDR3 protein: CASTERPSDTQYF
J gene: TRBJ1-5; D gene: .; V gene: TRBV7-2; clone size: .; CDR3 DNA: TGTGCCAGCAGCTCTCCCGCTGGGACAACTTATAGCAATCAGCCCCAGCATTTT; CDR3 protein: CASSSPAGTTYSNQPQHF
J gene: TRBJ1-3; D gene: TRBD1; V gene: TRBV6-1; clone size: .; CDR3 DNA: TGTGCCGGACAGGGCGTCTCTGGAAACACCATATATTTT; CDR3 protein: CAGQGVSGNTIYF
J gene: TRBJ2-1; D gene: TRBD2; V gene: TRBV7-2; clone size: .; CDR3 DNA: TGTGCCAGCACCCTAGGGATAGCGGGGGGGGATGAGCAGTTCTTC; CDR3 protein: CASTLGIAGGDEQFF
J gene: TRBJ2-2; D gene: .; V gene: TRBV2; clone size: .; CDR3 DNA: TGTGCCAGCAGGGTGGACCCCTCCGAGGGGGTGGTCACCGGGGAGCTGTTTTTT; CDR3 protein: CASRVDPSEGVVTGELFF
J gene: TRBJ2-7; D gene: .; V gene: TRBV2; clone size: .; CDR3 DNA: TGTGCCAGCAGTGAACTTACCGGTTACTCCTACGAGCAGTACTTC; CDR3 protein: CASSELTGYSYEQYF
J gene: TRBJ1-1; D gene: .; V gene: TRBV27; clone size: .; CDR3 DNA: TGTGCCAGCAGTGATAGTAGAGGGGGATTGAACACTGAAGCTTTCTTT; CDR3 protein: CASSDSRGGLNTEAFF
J gene: TRBJ2-1; D gene: TRBD2; V gene: TRBV6-1; clone size: .; CDR3 DNA: TGTGCCAGCAAACTAGCGGGAGTTAATGAGCAGTTCTTC; CDR3 protein: CASKLAGVNEQFF
J gene: TRBJ1-1; D gene: .; V gene: TRBV18; clone size: .; CDR3 DNA: TGTGCCAGCTCACCGGGAGGGTATGGCACTGAAGCTTTCTTT; CDR3 protein: CASSPGGYGTEAFF
J gene: TRBJ1-1; D gene: .; V gene: TRBV30; clone size: once; CDR3 DNA: TGTGCCTGGAGTGAGGAACAGGAAGCTTTCTTT; CDR3 protein: CAWSEEQEAFF
J gene: TRBJ2-1; D gene: TRBD2; V gene: TRBV30; clone size: .; CDR3 DNA: TGTGCCTGGAGTGTGATAGCGGGGGAGGGGAATGAGCAGTTCTTC; CDR3 protein: CAWSVIAGEGNEQFF
J gene: TRBJ2-7; D gene: .; V gene: TRBV7-9; clone size: .; CDR3 DNA: TGTGCCAGCAGCGCCGACACCTACGAGCAGTACTTC; CDR3 protein: CASSADTYEQYF
J gene: TRBJ2-7; D gene: TRBD2; V gene: TRBV5-6; clone size: .; CDR3 DNA: TGTGCCAGCAGCGCAGCGGGAGGGGTTTTTGCCTACGAGCAGTACTTC; CDR3 protein: CASSAAGGVFAYEQYF
J gene: TRBJ1-2; D gene: TRBD1; V gene: TRBV19; clone size: .; CDR3 DNA: TGTGCCAGCTCCCCCGGGACAGGGGGCTTGTACTATGGCTACACCTTC; CDR3 protein: CASSPGTGGLYYGYTF
J gene: TRBJ2-1; D gene: .; V gene: TRBV6-5; clone size: .; CDR3 DNA: TGTGCCAGCAGCTTAATCGCGGGATACAATGAGCAGTTCTTC; CDR3 protein: CASSLIAGYNEQFF
J gene: TRBJ2-7; D gene: .; V gene: TRBV6-1; clone size: .; CDR3 DNA: TGTGCCACCAGCACCTGGGACATAGCGTCCTACGAGCAGTACTTC; CDR3 protein: CATSTWDIASYEQYF
J gene: TRBJ2-5; D gene: .; V gene: TRBV1; clone size: .; CDR3 DNA: TGCACCAGCAGGAGGACTAGCGAAGAGACCCAGTACTTC; CDR3 protein: CTSRRTSEETQYF
J gene: TRBJ2-1; D gene: .; V gene: TRBV7-9; clone size: .; CDR3 DNA: TGTGCCAGCAGCTACCCGGGACAACCTTACAATGAGCAGTTCTTC; CDR3 protein: CASSYPGQPYNEQFF
J gene: TRBJ1-6; D gene: TRBD1; V gene: TRBV28; clone size: .; CDR3 DNA: TGTGCCAGCAGTTTATTTGGGACAGGGTCATCACCCCTCCACTTT; CDR3 protein: CASSLFGTGSSPLHF
J gene: TRBJ1-1; D gene: .; V gene: TRBV5-5; clone size: .; CDR3 DNA: TGTGCCAGCAAGGGGGAAGGACTTCACACTGAAGCTTTCTTT; CDR3 protein: CASKGEGLHTEAFF
J gene: TRBJ2-3; D gene: TRBD2; V gene: TRBV9; clone size: .; CDR3 DNA: TGTGCCAGCAGCGCCTTAGCGGGGGGGCCTACAGATACGCAGTATTTT; CDR3 protein: CASSALAGGPTDTQYF
J gene: TRBJ2-7; D gene: TRBD2; V gene: TRBV2; clone size: .; CDR3 DNA: TGTGCCAGCAGTGCCCCAGCGGGAGTCTACGAGCAGTACTTC; CDR3 protein: CASSAPAGVYEQYF
J gene: TRBJ2-7; D gene: .; V gene: TRBV7-3; clone size: .; CDR3 DNA: TGTGCCAGCAGCCCCCCCGGTCGTTCCTACGAGCAGTACTTC; CDR3 protein: CASSPPGRSYEQYF
J gene: TRBJ2-1; D gene: .; V gene: TRBV15; clone size: .; CDR3 DNA: TGTGCCACCAGCAGGGACATTGGGACTTCGAGCTACAATGAGCAGTTCTTC; CDR3 protein: CATSRDIGTSSYNEQFF
J gene: TRBJ2-7; D gene: TRBD2; V gene: TRBV27; clone size: .; CDR3 DNA: TGTGCCAGCAGTTTAGGCGGGAGCCCCTACGAGCAGTACTTC; CDR3 protein: CASSLGGSPYEQYF
J gene: TRBJ2-7; D gene: TRBD2; V gene: TRBV4-2; clone size: once; CDR3 DNA: TGTGCCAGCAGCCCGGGACTAGCGAACTACGAGCAGTACTTC; CDR3 protein: CASSPGLANYEQYF